A single sample gave rise to the 10 T cell receptor beta chains below, sequenced in a study of blood T cell repertoires in COVID-19. Profiled with immunoSEQ multiplex PCR; TCRdb holds only in-frame clones, not every one. The table lists roughly 190,000 clones, approximately 84% of them singletons, with roughly 3.2% in the top ten. The sequenced sample consisted of PBMCs or T cells enriched from blood (not recorded which). These receptors came from a woman aged 25 to 39 who had recovered from COVID-19.

This chain uses TRBV5-5 with TRBJ2-1, with TRBD1 identical over 9 bases. The J segment lost 12 bases and the V segment lost 0 bases, leaving 10 bases of the junction unmatched. This CDR3 comprises 15 residues. The germline gives CDR1 SGHKS, CDR2 YYEKEE (reference sequence). The CDR3 loop reads CASSLGGGTGSGQFF. The CDR3, as DNA: TGTGCCAGCAGCTTGGGGGGCGGGACAGGGAGCGGGCAGTTCTTC.

The chain uses TRBV6-1 and TRBJ2-7; D may be TRBD2 (5 bases). The V and J ends lost 0 bases and 9 bases respectively, with 18 bases between them. This CDR3 spans 15 amino acids. Per the germline V gene, CDR1 is MNHNS and CDR2 is SASEGT. CDR3 bases: TGTGCCAGCAGTGAAGCCAATACCCGCCAACTAGGGCAGTACGTC. Protein sequence: CASSEANTRQLGQYV.

The V gene is TRBV7-2, the J gene TRBJ1-2; 7 bases align to TRBD1. Germline V gene data show CDR1 as SGHTA and CDR2 as FQGNSA. CDR3 length: 15 residues. The junction had 3 bases not matched to a gene; V was cut back by 0 bases and J by 2 bases. CDR3 nucleotide sequence: TGTGCCAGCAGCTTAGCCCCGGGACAGAACTATGGCTACACCTTC. Protein: CASSLAPGQNYGYTF.

This clone was observed a single time. The chain combines TRBV5-4 with TRBJ1-1; 7 positions agree with TRBD1. Per germline, CDR1 SGHNT and CDR2 YYREEE (reference sequence). V was clipped by 3 bases and J by 6 bases; unmatched bases: 2. The CDR3 is made up of 12 amino acids. The chain's CDR3 is CASSSGGAEAFF. The CDR3 nucleotides are TGTGCCAGCAGCTCAGGGGGTGCTGAAGCTTTCTTT.

This clone has at least ten counts. The chain couples TRBV3-1 (or the pseudogene TRBV3-2) to TRBJ1-2, with 11 bases matching TRBD1. V trimming: 4 bases; J trimming: 6 bases; junction bases outside the gene matches: 7. CDR3 length equals 15 residues. CDR1 and CDR2 from the germline V gene are LGHDT and YNNKEL (reference sequence). Written as DNA, the CDR3 is TGTGCCAGCAGCCCCTGGACAGGGGGCGGGGATGGCTACACCTTC. This translates into CASSPWTGGGDGYTF.

Details on this clone: The sample carries other DNA sequences with the same CDR3. The V gene is TRBV7-9, the J gene TRBJ1-1, with 7 bases lining up with TRBD1. The CDR3 spans 12 residues. V lost 5 bases and J lost 5; bases outside the gene matches: 2. Germline-derived CDR1 and CDR2 are SEHNR and FQNEAQ (reference sequence). The chain's CDR3 is CASSPGGTEAFF. The CDR3 DNA sequence: TGTGCCAGCAGCCCAGGGGGTACTGAAGCTTTCTTT.

This chain links TRBV20-1 with TRBJ2-1; TRBD1 might be the D (6 bases). Germline V gene sequence: CDR1 DFQATT, CDR2 SNEGSKA (reference sequence). The V and J ends lost 3 bases and 5 bases respectively, with 11 bases between them. CDR3 length: 13 amino acids. CDR3 DNA sequence: TGCAGTGCTAGTGGGGGCCCCCACAATGAGCAGTTCTTC. Translating gives CSASGGPHNEQFF.

V and J are TRBV3-1 (or the pseudogene TRBV3-2) and TRBJ2-5, with D tentatively TRBD1 (5 bases). CDR1 is LGHDT, CDR2 YNNKEL, per germline (reference sequence). This CDR3 contains 14 residues. The germline V and J ends were trimmed by 4 bases and 3 bases, with 12 bases remaining between them. CDR3 in amino acids: CASSPPQGKETQYF. CDR3 nucleotide sequence: TGTGCCAGCAGCCCCCCCCAGGGCAAAGAGACCCAGTACTTC.

The V call is TRBV4-2, the J call TRBJ2-3; D perhaps matches TRBD2 (6 bases). V lost 1 base and J 3 bases, leaving 17 bases between the germline ends. In germline, CDR1 is LGHNA, CDR2 YNFKEQ. The CDR3 covers 17 residues. CDR3 nucleotide sequence: TGTGCCAGCAGCCAAGGTCGGACTACTTACGGGACAGATACGCAGTATTTT. It is translated as CASSQGRTTYGTDTQYF.

The V and J genes are TRBV7-2 and TRBJ1-5; 9 bases match TRBD1. Looked up from germline, CDR1 is SGHTA and CDR2 is FQGNSA. The CDR3 is 14 residues long. Trimming at V came to 3 bases and at J to 6 bases, leaving 3 bases not matched to a gene. The CDR3 spells CASSLTGGTQPQHF. The CDR3 coding sequence is TGTGCCAGCAGCTTGACAGGGGGTACTCAGCCCCAGCATTTT.